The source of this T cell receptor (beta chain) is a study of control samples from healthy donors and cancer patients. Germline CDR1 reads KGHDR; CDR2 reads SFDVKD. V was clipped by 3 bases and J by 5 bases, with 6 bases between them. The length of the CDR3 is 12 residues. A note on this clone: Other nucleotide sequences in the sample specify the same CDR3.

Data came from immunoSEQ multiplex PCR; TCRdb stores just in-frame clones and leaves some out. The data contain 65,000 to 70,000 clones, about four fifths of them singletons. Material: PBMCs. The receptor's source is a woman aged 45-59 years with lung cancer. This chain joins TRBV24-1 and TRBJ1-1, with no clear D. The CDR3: CATSDGGTEAFF. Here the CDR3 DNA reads TGTGCCACCAGTGATGGCGGGACTGAAGCTTTCTTT.